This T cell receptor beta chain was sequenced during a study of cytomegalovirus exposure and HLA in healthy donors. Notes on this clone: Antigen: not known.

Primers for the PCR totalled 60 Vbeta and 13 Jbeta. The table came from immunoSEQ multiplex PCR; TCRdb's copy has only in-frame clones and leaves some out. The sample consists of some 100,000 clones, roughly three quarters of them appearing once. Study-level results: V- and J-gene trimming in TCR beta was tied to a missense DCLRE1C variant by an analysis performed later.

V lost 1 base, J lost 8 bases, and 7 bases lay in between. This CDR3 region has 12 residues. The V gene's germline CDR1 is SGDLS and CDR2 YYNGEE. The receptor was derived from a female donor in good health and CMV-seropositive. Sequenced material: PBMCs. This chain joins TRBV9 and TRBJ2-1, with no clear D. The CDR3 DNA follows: TGTGCCAGCAGCGTATCCCCTTATGAGCAGTTCTTC. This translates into CASSVSPYEQFF.